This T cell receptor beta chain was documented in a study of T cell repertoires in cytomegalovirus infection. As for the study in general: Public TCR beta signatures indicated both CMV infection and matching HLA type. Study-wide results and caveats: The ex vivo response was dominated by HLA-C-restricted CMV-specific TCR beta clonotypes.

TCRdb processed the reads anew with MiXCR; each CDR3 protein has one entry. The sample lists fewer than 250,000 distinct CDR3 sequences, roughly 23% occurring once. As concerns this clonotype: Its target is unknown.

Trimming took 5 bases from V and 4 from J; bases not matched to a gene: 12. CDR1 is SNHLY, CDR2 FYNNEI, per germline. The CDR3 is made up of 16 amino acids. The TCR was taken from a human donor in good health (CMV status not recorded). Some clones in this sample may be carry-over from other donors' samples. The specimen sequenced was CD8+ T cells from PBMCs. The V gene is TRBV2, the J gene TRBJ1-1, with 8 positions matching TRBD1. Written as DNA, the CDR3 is TGTGCCAGCAGTCCGATTGAGACAGGGGTGTTCACTGAAGCTTTCTTT. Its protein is CASSPIETGVFTEAFF.